This TCR beta chain was captured by sequencing in a study of identical twins. V lost 7 bases and J lost 9, with 16 bases in between. This CDR3 spans 13 amino acids. Germline assignment: CDR1 SNHLY and CDR2 FYNNEI. TCRdb re-called the 5' RACE reads with MiXCR, one entry per CDR3 protein. Of about 900,000 distinct CDR3 sequences listed, around 12% are singletons. Study-wide results and caveats: Insertions ran lower in abundant cord blood beta clonotypes, though not in memory repertoires.

There are many counts of this clonotype. No antigen is known for it. These same data were also listed under a study on yellow fever vaccine responses in identical twins.

The sample was PBMCs. This clonotype was obtained from a woman between 18 and 29 years old in good health. This sequence joins TRBV2 and TRBJ1-5; D is unclear. The CDR3 region has the DNA TGTGCCAGCATGATCGGAGGACCAGGGCCCCAGCATTTT. Protein sequence: CASMIGGPGPQHF. The full variable domain, in which reference TRBV2 and TRBJ1-5 provide the parts outside the CDR3, is EPEVTQTPSHQVTQMGQEVILRCVPISNHLYFYWYRQILGQKVEFLVSFYNNEISEKSEIFDDQFSVERPDGSNFTLKIRSTKLEDSAMYFCASMIGGPGPQHFGDGTRLSIL.